This is a list of T cell receptor beta chains from one sample in a study of regulatory T cells in long-lasting Graves disease. In TCRdb, the multiplex PCR reads were re-called with MiXCR into one record per CDR3 protein. Among fewer than 500,000 distinct CDR3 sequences, roughly 15% were seen once, and the ten largest hold less than 15%. These data were also reused for a study on T cells in Graves' hyperthyroidism and ophthalmopathy.

Specimen: peripheral blood mononuclear cells (PBMCs), collected at new diagnosis, from a patient treated with antithyroid drugs. The receptors were sampled from a man aged 35-49 years with Graves disease. The CDR3 runs from the conserved cysteine through the conserved F or W. A D gene is named only where the DNA matches it firmly. Only part of the rows carry a size: once, few, many, or a class if the clone is expanded.

d_gene	abundance	v_gene	j_gene	CDR3aa	CDR3nt
TRBD2	many	TRBV29-1	TRBJ2-1	CSVEGGTSGILNEQFF	TGCAGCGTTGAAGGGGGGACTAGCGGGATTCTCAATGAGCAGTTCTTC
TRBD1	.	TRBV27	TRBJ1-3	CASSFHRGNGNTIYF	TGTGCCAGCAGTTTCCACAGGGGTAATGGAAACACCATATATTTT
TRBD2	few	TRBV9	TRBJ2-5	CASSVRAGGTETQYF	TGTGCCAGCAGCGTACGAGCGGGAGGTACGGAGACCCAGTACTTC
TRBD1	many	TRBV29-1	TRBJ2-5	CSVGTGQETQYF	TGCAGCGTTGGGACAGGGCAAGAGACCCAGTACTTC
.	many	TRBV28	TRBJ1-2	CASSLPQGSYGYTF	TGTGCCAGCAGTTTACCTCAGGGGAGCTATGGCTACACCTTC
.	few	TRBV10-3	TRBJ1-2	CATGPGEGLNGYTF	TGTGCCACAGGACCGGGAGAGGGGCTGAATGGCTACACCTTC
.	few	TRBV6-2/TRBV6-3	TRBJ2-2	CASSMSIHGGPGELFF	TGTGCCAGCAGTATGTCCATACACGGGGGTCCCGGGGAGCTGTTTTTT
TRBD2	.	TRBV7-2	TRBJ2-1	CASSYGRAKAEQFF	TGTGCCAGCAGTTACGGGAGGGCCAAGGCTGAGCAGTTCTTC
TRBD2	many	TRBV20-1	TRBJ2-7	CSHLSSGGPEQYF	TGCAGTCACCTTAGTTCGGGAGGGCCCGAGCAGTACTTC
TRBD1	many	TRBV11-3	TRBJ2-1	CASSSWTGEVRDEQFF	TGTGCCAGCAGCTCTTGGACAGGGGAAGTTAGGGATGAGCAGTTCTTC
.	many	TRBV6-2/TRBV6-3	TRBJ2-4	CASSQNIRNIQYF	TGTGCCAGCAGTCAGAATATTCGGAACATTCAGTACTTC
TRBD2	many	TRBV5-4	TRBJ2-3	CASSLVGAGGPDTQYF	TGTGCCAGCAGCTTGGTAGGAGCGGGAGGGCCCGATACGCAGTATTTT
TRBD2	.	TRBV9	TRBJ2-7	CASSAGTSGSGYEQYF	TGTGCCAGCAGCGCCGGGACTAGCGGGAGTGGGTACGAGCAGTACTTC
.	.	TRBV4-1	TRBJ1-4	CASSDLSGDRGEKLFF	TGCGCCAGCAGCGACTTATCAGGAGACCGGGGAGAAAAACTGTTTTTT
.	few	TRBV28	TRBJ2-3	CASSSPWEGTDTQYF	TGTGCCAGCAGTTCACCCTGGGAAGGGACAGATACGCAGTATTTT
TRBD2	many	TRBV13	TRBJ2-3	CASSLMGRASGSGTDTQYF	TGTGCCAGCAGCTTAATGGGTAGGGCTAGCGGGAGCGGTACAGATACGCAGTATTTT
TRBD2	.	TRBV29-1	TRBJ2-1	CSVGGYGEREAYNEQFF	TGCAGCGTTGGGGGCTATGGGGAGCGGGAGGCGTATAATGAGCAGTTCTTC
.	.	TRBV28	TRBJ2-7	CASKQPGYEQYF	TGTGCCAGCAAACAGCCCGGTTACGAGCAGTACTTC
.	.	TRBV7-7	TRBJ2-5	CASSPSGMGETQYF	TGTGCTAGCAGCCCGTCCGGGATGGGAGAGACCCAGTACTTC
TRBD2	many	TRBV12-3/TRBV12-4	TRBJ2-7	CASSGLAGKEQYF	TGTGCCAGCAGCGGACTAGCGGGAAAGGAGCAGTACTTC
TRBD1	many	TRBV28	TRBJ1-2	CASNKWDRANYGYTF	TGTGCCAGCAACAAATGGGACAGAGCTAACTATGGCTACACCTTC
TRBD2	many	TRBV7-9	TRBJ2-7	CASSFLAGSYEQYF	TGTGCCAGCAGCTTCCTAGCGGGCTCCTACGAGCAGTACTTC
.	.	TRBV20-1	TRBJ2-5	CSASRVEGETQYF	TGCAGTGCTAGTCGGGTAGAAGGGGAGACCCAGTACTTC
.	.	TRBV11-1	TRBJ2-3	CASSLMGGPSDTQYF	TGTGCCAGCAGCTTAATGGGGGGACCCTCGGATACGCAGTATTTT
.	.	TRBV3-1	TRBJ1-4	CASSPSILIQGADEKLFF	TGTGCCAGCAGCCCTTCCATCCTCATACAGGGCGCTGATGAAAAACTGTTTTTT